These 5 T cell receptor beta chains were sequenced from one sample in a study of T cell changes during pregnancy in multiple sclerosis. Sequenced by immunoSEQ multiplex PCR; TCRdb stores in-frame clones only, minus some. This sample has about 87,000 clones, with about 94% found just once. The sequencing used peripheral blood, collected in the third trimester of pregnancy. The receptor set was obtained from a female donor in good health, enrolled as a control in a pregnancy study.

This chain links TRBV28 with TRBJ1-2, with 9 bases that match TRBD1. Germline CDR1 and CDR2: MDHEN and SYDVKM. V lost 6 bases to trimming and J lost 8 bases; unmatched junction nucleotides: 7. CDR3 length: 13 amino acids. The chain's CDR3 is CASSPATGGGYTF. In nucleotides, the CDR3 is TGTGCCAGCAGCCCAGCGACAGGGGGAGGCTACACCTTC.

The chain joins TRBV15 to TRBJ2-1; D is unresolved. CDR3 length equals 13 residues. V lost 0 bases, J lost 5 bases, and 5 bases lay in between. CDR1 is LNHNV and CDR2 is YYDKDF in the germline V gene (reference sequence). The CDR3 loop is CATSREFNNEQFF. CDR3 in DNA: TGTGCCACCAGCAGAGAATTTAACAATGAGCAGTTCTTC.

This chain links TRBV5-1 with TRBJ2-1, with D perhaps TRBD2 (6 bases). Per the germline V gene, CDR1 is SGHRS and CDR2 is YFSETQ. Trimming stripped 4 bases from V and 9 bases from J, with 20 bases between. This CDR3 region has 15 residues. This CDR3 reads CASSDDTGGESEQFF. DNA for the CDR3: TGCGCCAGCAGCGATGACACAGGCGGGGAAAGTGAGCAGTTCTTC.

This sequence joins TRBV5-5 and TRBJ1-4; a possible D gene is TRBD1 (6 bases). The germline CDR1 and CDR2 sequences are SGHKS and YYEKEE (reference sequence). The CDR3 spans 15 residues. Trimming pared 1 base from V and 7 bases from J, leaving 14 bases between. The CDR3: CASSLKGRGPEKLFF. The DNA of the CDR3 is TGTGCCAGCAGCTTGAAGGGCAGGGGCCCTGAAAAACTGTTTTTT.

This chain links TRBV5-8 with TRBJ1-5; D is unclear. The CDR3 totals 14 residues. Germline V gene lookup returns CDR1 SGHTS and CDR2 YDEGEE. V lost 0 bases to trimming and J lost 3 bases, with 7 bases between them. For the CDR3, the DNA is TGTGCCAGCAGCTTGGCCCCGTTCAATCAGCCCCAGCATTTT. Its protein is CASSLAPFNQPQHF.